This entry concerns a single T cell receptor beta chain. Its antigen is not known. The data stem from a study of cytomegalovirus exposure and HLA in healthy donors. Germline CDR1 is MNHEY and CDR2 is SMNVEV (reference sequence). J was trimmed by 7 bases and V by 7 bases; bases with no gene match: 17. This CDR3 contains 18 residues. Clones were sequenced by immunoSEQ multiplex PCR, and TCRdb holds only the in-frame ones, with some missing. The profile shows 130,000 to 150,000 clones, roughly nine tenths of them singletons. Study findings and constraints: Most TCR sequences were rare, but some public TCRs occurred in many donors. Reports showed the classifier diagnosing cytomegalovirus status with high specificity and sensitivity. The study recorded 160 or so TCR beta chains that were cytomegalovirus-associated.

This TCR was recovered from a man aged 18 to 35 in good health and CMV-seronegative. The specimen was PBMCs. The chain has TRBV27 and TRBJ1-4, with 11 nucleotides matching TRBD1. The DNA of the CDR3 is TGTGCCAGCAAGCCTTTGGACAGGGGGCTCACTGGGGTTGAAAAACTGTTTTTT. This sequence encodes CASKPLDRGLTGVEKLFF.